The T cell receptor (beta chain) described here comes from a study of blood T cell repertoires in COVID-19. On the study more broadly: The cDNA or gDNA used as material had been derived from T cells, B-cell-depleted T cells, or PBMCs.

Per the original methods: Reference gene primer amplification gave estimated nucleated cell counts. Here immunoSEQ multiplex PCR was the method, and the copy in TCRdb shows in-frame clones only, minus some. V, J and clone size are taken as reported in that table, and D and trimming were inferred from the DNA itself. The data hold 250,000 to 350,000 clones, with approximately 84% observed a single time. The CDR3 sequence is 12 residues long. Germline V gene lookup returns CDR1 SGDLS and CDR2 YYNGEE. Trimming took off 0 bases at V and 7 bases at J, with 7 bases between the two ends. Patients at the Seattle site were enrolled during active infection and followed longitudinally.

This rearrangement joins TRBV9 to TRBJ1-1; D remains ambiguous. This TCR derives from a human donor with COVID-19, enrolled during active disease. The donor label of this sample is uncertain. The sample taken for sequencing was peripheral blood. DNA of the CDR3: TGTGCCAGCAGCGTAGTAAACGGTGAAGCTTTCTTT. Translated, it gives CASSVVNGEAFF.